The entry that follows covers one TCR beta chain sequence. Its antigen remains unidentified. This CDR3 is 15 amino acids long. CDR1 and CDR2 from the germline V gene are SGHRS and YFSETQ. V was trimmed by 1 base and J by 2 bases, leaving 10 bases between them. Libraries were prepared by immunoSEQ multiplex PCR; TCRdb keeps only in-frame clonotypes and omits some of them. The profile covers about 100,000 clones, with over 70% appearing a single time and about 3.6% taken by the ten largest. The entry originates in a study of memory CD4+ T cells and cytomegalovirus serostatus. Study results and limitations: The CMV-associated TCR signature appears largely within the CD4+ memory repertoire.

The sort gate was single viable CD3+CD4+CD8-CD45RO+ cells for memory CD4+ T cells. The chain carries TRBV5-1 and TRBJ1-5; weak D call: TRBD1 (6 bases). The TCR comes from an adult in good health and CMV-seropositive. The specimen was memory CD4+ T cells from blood. The CDR3 sequence is CASSLTGSRNQPQHF. The CDR3 nucleotides are TGCGCCAGCAGCTTGACAGGGTCCCGCAATCAGCCCCAGCATTTT.